The next 30 T cell receptor beta chains were all read from a single sample in a study of technical replicates of blood from a few donors. Measured with immunoSEQ multiplex PCR; TCRdb has only the in-frame clones, and not every one. Seen here are some 48,000 clones, more than 85% observed once, and the top ten hold 3.9%. Sequences were obtained from PBMCs. The receptors derive from a human donor in good health. Some clones in this sample may be carry-over from other donors' samples.

The chain uses TRBV5-4 and TRBJ2-3; tentative D call: TRBD2 (7 bases). CDR3 length: 15 amino acids. Trimming shortened V by 4 bases and J by 6 bases, and 18 bases separated the two germline ends. Germline V gene data show CDR1 as SGHNT and CDR2 as YYREEE (reference sequence). The CDR3: CASSLPGGGGDTQYF. The CDR3 nucleotides are TGTGCCAGCAGCCTCCCCGGGGGAGGGGGGGATACGCAGTATTTT.

The chain employs TRBV27 and TRBJ2-6; D remains ambiguous. The CDR3 spans 15 residues. The germline CDR1 and CDR2 sequences are MNHEY and SMNVEV (reference sequence). V shed 8 bases and J shed 0 bases, with 11 bases lying between them. The CDR3 DNA reads as TGTGCCAGCGGGCCTACCTACTCTGGGGCCAACGTCCTGACTTTC. It encodes CASGPTYSGANVLTF.

The chain carries TRBV6-5 and TRBJ1-2; no firm D call. This CDR3 has 15 residues. V shed 0 bases and J shed 0 bases, with 8 bases lying between them. Looked up from germline, CDR1 is MNHEY and CDR2 is SVGAGI. CDR3 protein: CASSYSWRANYGYTF. The CDR3, as DNA: TGTGCCAGCAGTTACTCGTGGAGAGCTAACTATGGCTACACCTTC.

CDR3 loop: CASSVGLQGANEQYF. CDR3 DNA: TGTGCCAGCAGCGTAGGGCTCCAGGGGGCCAACGAGCAGTACTTC. The rearrangement joins TRBV9 to TRBJ2-7; 8 bases agree with TRBD1. This CDR3 has 15 residues. Germline trimming cut 0 bases from V and 5 bases from J; bases unmatched to any gene: 7. Germline CDR1 SGDLS, CDR2 YYNGEE.

The CDR3 sequence is CASSEALPGVGYGYTF. The CDR3 coding sequence is TGTGCCAGCAGTGAAGCGCTTCCGGGGGTTGGCTATGGCTACACCTTC. The chain uses TRBV2 and TRBJ1-2; tentative D call: TRBD1 (5 bases). V was trimmed by 0 bases and J by 4 bases, leaving 15 bases between them. This CDR3 comprises 16 residues. Germline V gene data show CDR1 as SNHLY and CDR2 as FYNNEI.

The chain combines TRBV4-3 with TRBJ2-3; 8 nucleotides match TRBD2. The CDR3 is made up of 15 amino acids. V shed 2 bases and J 3 bases; nucleotides not matched to a gene: 4. The germline CDR1 and CDR2 sequences are LGHNA and YSLEER. The CDR3 is CASSQTGTSTDTQYF. The CDR3, as DNA: TGCGCCAGCAGCCAAACCGGGACTAGTACAGATACGCAGTATTTT.

The chain links TRBV29-1 to TRBJ2-1; 11 positions match TRBD1. In germline, CDR1 is SQVTM, CDR2 ANQGSEA. Losses at the gene ends were 5 bases for V and 3 bases for J; bases not matched to a gene: 6. The length of the CDR3 is 15 residues. CDR3 in DNA: TGCAGCGTTCGGTCGGGACAGGGGGGCTACAATGAGCAGTTCTTC. Its protein is CSVRSGQGGYNEQFF.

The chain uses TRBV6-4 and TRBJ2-7; 7 bases are a match to TRBD1. Germline lookup yields CDR1 MRHNA and CDR2 SNTAGT. The CDR3 contains 15 residues. J lost 5 bases, V lost 3 bases, and 10 bases had no gene match. CDR3 region: CASSESKGAMDEQYF. CDR3 in DNA: TGTGCCAGCAGTGAGAGTAAGGGGGCAATGGACGAGCAGTACTTC.

The chain carries TRBV7-9 and TRBJ2-1; D possibly corresponds to TRBD1 (6 bases). This CDR3 spans 12 amino acids. Looked up from germline, CDR1 is SEHNR and CDR2 is FQNEAQ (reference sequence). V was shortened by 6 bases and J by 8 bases, with 11 bases between the two germline ends. CDR3 DNA sequence: TGTGCCAGCAGGCCACAGGGCTATGAGCAGTTCTTC. It translates to CASRPQGYEQFF.

J is TRBJ2-2 and V is TRBV11-2; D remains ambiguous. This CDR3 comprises 14 residues. V lost 3 bases and J lost 0, with 5 bases in between. Germline V gives CDR1 SGHAT, CDR2 FQNNGV. CDR3 in amino acids: CASSFTTNTGELFF. In DNA form, the CDR3 reads TGTGCCAGCAGCTTTACTACGAACACCGGGGAGCTGTTTTTT.

This clone has just a few counts. This chain connects TRBV2 to TRBJ2-1, with TRBD2 matching 11 bases. Germline V gene sequence: CDR1 SNHLY, CDR2 FYNNEI. V dropped 7 bases and J dropped 6; count of bases not matched to a gene: 8. This CDR3 has 15 residues. CDR3 nucleotides: TGTGCCAGCAAACAGGGACTAGCGGACAGCAATGAGCAGTTCTTC. This gives the protein CASKQGLADSNEQFF.

The gene calls are TRBV19 and TRBJ1-1; 10 bases align to TRBD1. Trimming at V came to 5 bases and at J to 3 bases, leaving 6 bases not matched to a gene. The CDR3 totals 15 residues. CDR1 LNHDA and CDR2 SQIVND come from the germline V gene (reference sequence). CDR3 in DNA: TGTGCCAGTAGTGGGGCCGGGACAGGGGACACTGAAGCTTTCTTT. This translates into CASSGAGTGDTEAFF.

CDR3 DNA: TGTGCCAGCAGTGATAGCGGGAGGGCATACGAGCAGTACTTC. Protein: CASSDSGRAYEQYF. This chain connects TRBV6-6 to TRBJ2-7; 11 nucleotides match TRBD2. Unmatched junction bases numbered 4, after V lost 5 bases and J lost 4 bases. The CDR3 has 14 residues. From germline, CDR1 is MNHNY and CDR2 SVGAGI (reference sequence).

This sequence joins TRBV13 and TRBJ2-7; a possible D gene is TRBD1 (6 bases). V was clipped by 5 bases and J by 2 bases, with 13 bases between them. The CDR3 loop spans 14 amino acids. CDR1 and CDR2 (germline): PRHDT, FYEKMQ (reference sequence). The CDR3 DNA is TGTGCCAGCAGCCCCTGGACAGCCCCCTACGAGCAGTACTTC. Amino acids: CASSPWTAPYEQYF. The full variable domain, completed using reference TRBV13 and TRBJ2-7, is AAGVIQSPRHLIKEKRETATLKCYPIPRHDTVYWYQQGPGQDPQFLISFYEKMQSDKGSIPDRFSAQQFSDYHSELNMSSLELGDSALYFCASSPWTAPYEQYFGPGTRLTVT.

This chain links TRBV9 with TRBJ2-5; D is perhaps TRBD2 (6 bases). The CDR3 has 17 residues. V was trimmed by 2 bases and J by 5 bases, leaving 22 bases between them. Germline V CDR1 and CDR2: SGDLS, YYNGEE. As DNA, the CDR3 is TGTGCCAGCAGCGTCGAGTCCCTAGGACTACGCGGTGAGACCCAGTACTTC. Protein product: CASSVESLGLRGETQYF.

V and J are TRBV6-5 and TRBJ2-4, with TRBD1 matching 9 bases. This CDR3 contains 15 residues. The germline gives CDR1 MNHEY, CDR2 SVGAGI. V shed 6 bases and J 0 bases; nucleotides not matched to a gene: 3. For the CDR3, the DNA is TGTGCCAGCAGCCAACAGGGGGCAGCCAAAAACATTCAGTACTTC. It translates to CASSQQGAAKNIQYF.

V is TRBV9 and J is TRBJ2-7; possible D gene TRBD1, 6 bases. The germline gives CDR1 SGDLS, CDR2 YYNGEE. The ends were cut back, 4 bases at V and 9 bases at J, with 23 bases in the middle. The CDR3 is 15 amino acids. The CDR3 bases are TGTGCCAGCAGCAGTGCAGGGACAACCAACACTAGGCAGTACTTC. This codes for CASSSAGTTNTRQYF.

V and J are TRBV6-1 and TRBJ2-7, with a possible D match to TRBD1 (6 bases). Per the germline V gene, CDR1 is MNHNS and CDR2 is SASEGT. With 9 bases removed from V and 1 base from J, the gap between germline ends came to 16 bases. The CDR3 has 14 amino acids. This CDR3 reads CASTPGVQSYEQYF. The DNA of the CDR3 is TGTGCCAGTACCCCAGGGGTTCAGTCCTACGAGCAGTACTTC.

The chain has TRBV29-1 and TRBJ2-7, with 7 positions matching TRBD1. The germline CDR1 and CDR2 sequences are SQVTM and ANQGSEA. V shed 6 bases, J shed 7 bases, and the junction held 12 bases outside the gene matches. CDR3 length: 13 amino acids. Written as DNA, the CDR3 is TGCAGCGTGAACAGGGGAACCGGCGGTGAGCAGTACTTC. It encodes CSVNRGTGGEQYF.

The chain couples TRBV10-3 to TRBJ1-2; D might be TRBD1 (5 bases). Germline V gene data show CDR1 as ENHRY and CDR2 as SYGVKD. Trimming cost V 0 bases and J 4 bases, with 9 bases left between them. The CDR3 length is 14 residues. For the CDR3, the DNA is TGTGCCATCAGTGAGTCGCGGGGGTCCTATGGCTACACCTTC. It codes for CAISESRGSYGYTF.

The gene calls are TRBV4-2 and TRBJ2-7; 8 nucleotides match TRBD2. The V gene end was trimmed by 5 bases and the J gene end by 0 bases; junction bases not matched to a gene: 9. The V gene's germline CDR1 is LGHNA and CDR2 YNFKEQ. The CDR3 runs to 16 residues. CDR3 nucleotides: TGTGCCAGCAGCGGCCGGGAGGGCCGTTTCTCCTACGAGCAGTACTTC. Translated, it gives CASSGREGRFSYEQYF.

This clone has a single count. The J gene is TRBJ2-7, the V gene TRBV6-5; D might be TRBD2 (6 bases). Germline lookup yields CDR1 MNHEY and CDR2 SVGAGI. Trimming cost V 6 bases and J 6 bases, with 9 bases left between them. There are 11 residues in the CDR3. The CDR3 DNA is TGTGCCAGCAGGAGGGGAGGCGAGCAGTACTTC. Translating gives CASRRGGEQYF.

V usage is TRBV2 and J usage is TRBJ1-6, with 9 positions matching TRBD1. CDR3 length equals 13 residues. Per the germline V gene, CDR1 is SNHLY and CDR2 is FYNNEI. V shed 6 bases and J 10 bases; nucleotides not matched to a gene: 4. CDR3 amino acids: CASRDRGGSPLHF. CDR3 sequence (DNA): TGTGCCAGCAGGGACAGGGGAGGCTCACCCCTCCACTTT.

This clone has a handful of counts. The chain has TRBV7-3 and TRBJ1-1; D unresolved. CDR3 length: 15 residues. The V and J ends lost 0 bases and 1 base respectively, with 9 bases between them. CDR1 and CDR2 (germline): SGHTA, FQGTGA. CDR3 sequence (DNA): TGTGCCAGCAGCTTAACGACCCGGGGGAACACTGAAGCTTTCTTT. This gives the protein CASSLTTRGNTEAFF.

The genes are TRBV9 and TRBJ2-1; 7 bases map to TRBD2. Germline CDR1 SGDLS, CDR2 YYNGEE. This CDR3 contains 16 residues. The ends lost 3 bases at V and 5 bases at J; junction bases unmatched: 11. CDR3 nucleotides: TGTGCCAGCAGCGCACCTGGGGGGGAGGTCCACAATGAGCAGTTCTTC. Its translation is CASSAPGGEVHNEQFF.

The chain uses TRBV6-5 and TRBJ1-2, with 8 bases lining up with TRBD1. Germline loops: CDR1 MNHEY, CDR2 SVGAGI. With V trimmed by 0 bases and J by 4 bases, 7 bases remained unmatched. CDR3 size: 16 residues. CDR3 in DNA: TGTGCCAGCAGTTACTCGACAGGACAGGGTCTCTATGGCTACACCTTC. Translated: CASSYSTGQGLYGYTF.

J is TRBJ2-4 and V is TRBV6-6, with D tentatively TRBD2 (6 bases). CDR1 MNHNY and CDR2 SVGAGI come from the germline V gene (reference sequence). CDR3 length: 14 amino acids. V shed 10 bases and J shed 6 bases, with 19 bases lying between them. The CDR3: CATSRRTGVNIQYF. The CDR3 nucleotides are TGTGCCACGAGTCGCAGGACGGGGGTAAACATTCAGTACTTC.

J is TRBJ2-7 and V is TRBV6-1; 9 bases match TRBD1. Germline CDR1 and CDR2: MNHNS and SASEGT. The CDR3 has 16 amino acids. The J segment lost 0 bases and the V segment lost 4 bases, leaving 7 bases of the junction unmatched. CDR3 loop: CASSGGRDRASYEQYF. In DNA form, the CDR3 reads TGTGCCAGCAGTGGAGGCCGGGACAGGGCCTCCTACGAGCAGTACTTC.

This sequence joins TRBV7-2 and TRBJ2-5, with a weak D call TRBD1 (6 bases). V lost 2 bases and J 2 bases, leaving 9 bases between the germline ends. Germline-derived CDR1 and CDR2 are SGHTA and FQGNSA. This CDR3 contains 14 residues. The CDR3 sequence: CASSLSRGQETQYF. In nucleotides, the CDR3 is TGTGCCAGCAGCTTAAGCAGGGGACAAGAGACCCAGTACTTC.

The rearrangement uses TRBV4-2 and TRBJ2-7, with 9 bases lining up with TRBD2. CDR3 size: 15 residues. The V gene's germline CDR1 is LGHNA and CDR2 YNFKEQ. Trimming took 0 bases from V and 12 from J; bases not matched to a gene: 12. CDR3 bases: TGTGCCAGCAGCCAAGATCGTGGTAGCGGGGGTGGTGTGTACTTC. Translation gives CASSQDRGSGGGVYF.